In this sample, the clone carrying this TCR beta chain turned up a few times. Its antigen is unidentified. A multiplex PCR was run with 60 Vbeta primers and 13 Jbeta primers. Original processing methods: Approximately 87 million unique TCR beta chains, 9.5 million to 14 million shared, were counted in a later analysis. Data came from immunoSEQ multiplex PCR; TCRdb stores just in-frame clones and leaves some out. V, J and clone size derive from that table, while D and trimming were established from the DNA sequence. The sample holds over 150,000 clones; 75% to 85% are singletons and the top ten take 6.5%. Per germline, CDR1 MNHNS and CDR2 SASEGT. Between the trimmed V and J ends, which lost 6 bases and 3 bases, there was a span of 7 bases. The CDR3 has 12 amino acids. The sample comes from a study of cytomegalovirus exposure and HLA in healthy donors. General study results and limits: Cytomegalovirus association was listed for roughly 160 TCR beta chains.

The source material was PBMCs. This TCR derives from a woman in her forties or fifties in good health and CMV-seropositive. The J gene is TRBJ2-3, the V gene TRBV6-1; D is ambiguous. CDR3 sequence: CASRGWTDTQYF. CDR3 bases: TGTGCCAGCAGGGGCTGGACAGATACGCAGTATTTT.